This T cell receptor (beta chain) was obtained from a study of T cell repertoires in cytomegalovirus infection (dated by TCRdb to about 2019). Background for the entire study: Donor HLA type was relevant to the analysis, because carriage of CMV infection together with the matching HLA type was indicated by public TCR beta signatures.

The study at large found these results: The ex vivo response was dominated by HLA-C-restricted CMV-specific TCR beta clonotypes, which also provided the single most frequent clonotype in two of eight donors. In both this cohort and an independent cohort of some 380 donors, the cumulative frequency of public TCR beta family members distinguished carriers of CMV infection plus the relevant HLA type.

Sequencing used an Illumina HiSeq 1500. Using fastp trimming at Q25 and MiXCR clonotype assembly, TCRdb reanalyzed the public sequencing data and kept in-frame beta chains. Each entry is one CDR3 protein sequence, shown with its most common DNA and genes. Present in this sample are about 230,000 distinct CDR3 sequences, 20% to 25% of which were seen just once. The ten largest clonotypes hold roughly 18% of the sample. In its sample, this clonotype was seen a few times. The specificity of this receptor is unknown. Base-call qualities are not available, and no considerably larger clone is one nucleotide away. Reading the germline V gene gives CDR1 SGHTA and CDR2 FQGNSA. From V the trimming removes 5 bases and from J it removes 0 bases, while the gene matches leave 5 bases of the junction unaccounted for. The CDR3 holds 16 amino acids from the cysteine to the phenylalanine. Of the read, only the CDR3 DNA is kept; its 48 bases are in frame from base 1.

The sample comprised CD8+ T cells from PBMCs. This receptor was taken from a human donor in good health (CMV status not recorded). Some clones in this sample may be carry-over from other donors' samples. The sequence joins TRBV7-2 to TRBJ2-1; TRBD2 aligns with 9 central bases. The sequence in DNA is TGTGCCAGCAGCGCTTTAGCGGGGGACTCCTACAATGAGCAGTTCTTC. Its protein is CASSALAGDSYNEQFF. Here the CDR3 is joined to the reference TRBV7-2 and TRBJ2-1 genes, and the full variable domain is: GAGVSQSPSNKVTEKGKDVELRCDPISGHTALYWYRQSLGQGLEFLIYFQGNSAPDKSGLPSDRFSAERTGGSVSTLTIQRTQQEDSAVYLCASSALAGDSYNEQFFGPGTRLTVL.